The rows below give T cell receptor beta chains drawn from one sample of a study of T-cell reconstitution after alpha-beta-depleted transplantation in children. TCRdb passed the PCR reads through MiXCR, listing each CDR3 protein once. The repertoire has about a million distinct CDR3 sequences, about 30% of them found once; the top ten carry roughly 28%. Sequenced here: PBMCs, mostly from graft donor cells, sampled 360 days after TCRalphabeta/CD19-depleted stem cell transplant. These receptors came from a boy under two years old who had a stem cell transplant for SCID, so the T cells may come from the graft donor. CDR3s include the opening cysteine and the closing phenylalanine or tryptophan. The order of the fields is J gene, V gene, D gene, CDR3 protein. The D gene is left open where the match is weak.

J: TRBJ2-2
V: TRBV24-1
D: .
CDR3: CATSPQISPTGLITGELFF

J: TRBJ2-7
V: TRBV15
D: .
CDR3: CATSRGRGGPYEQYF

J: TRBJ2-2
V: TRBV12-3/TRBV12-4
D: .
CDR3: CASSPPRVGELFF

J: TRBJ2-1
V: TRBV7-2
D: .
CDR3: CASSLAGPGGNEQFF

J: TRBJ2-2
V: TRBV5-1
D: .
CDR3: CASSFGASGELFF

J: TRBJ2-5
V: TRBV6-2/TRBV6-3
D: .
CDR3: CASSLGQTLQETQYF

J: TRBJ2-1
V: TRBV19
D: .
CDR3: CASRISSSYNEQFF

J: TRBJ2-1
V: TRBV5-1
D: TRBD2
CDR3: CASSSWTSGSDYNEQFF

J: TRBJ2-7
V: TRBV29-1
D: .
CDR3: CSVEVAGSETEQYF

J: TRBJ1-1
V: TRBV6-5
D: .
CDR3: CASSWGRGSTEAFF

J: TRBJ2-5
V: TRBV15
D: .
CDR3: CATSRGPGKETQYF

J: TRBJ2-3
V: TRBV6-1
D: .
CDR3: CASSDTSTLTLATDTQYF

J: TRBJ2-1
V: TRBV6-2/TRBV6-3
D: .
CDR3: CASSYRGSHFYNEQFF

J: TRBJ2-1
V: TRBV4-3
D: TRBD1
CDR3: CASSRGDRADNEQFF

J: TRBJ2-1
V: TRBV20-1
D: TRBD2
CDR3: CSARGASGGAYEQFF

J: TRBJ2-7
V: TRBV27
D: .
CDR3: CASSLGNTVYEQYF

J: TRBJ2-5
V: TRBV12-3/TRBV12-4
D: .
CDR3: CASSPRLQTQYF

J: TRBJ2-3
V: TRBV12-3/TRBV12-4
D: .
CDR3: CASSRAQALDTQYF

J: TRBJ2-5
V: TRBV18
D: .
CDR3: CASSPPGPQGLETQYF

J: TRBJ1-2
V: TRBV20-1
D: TRBD1
CDR3: CSANSGGYGYTF

J: TRBJ2-1
V: TRBV19
D: .
CDR3: CASSIRSGDNEQFF

J: TRBJ2-3
V: TRBV9
D: TRBD1
CDR3: CASSGDRGKLADTQYF

J: TRBJ2-3
V: TRBV9
D: .
CDR3: CASSVVGRNTDTQYF

J: TRBJ2-2
V: TRBV29-1
D: TRBD2
CDR3: CSVAAGRGTGELFF

J: TRBJ1-5
V: TRBV6-1
D: .
CDR3: CASQTGPKSSQPQHF

J: TRBJ2-2
V: TRBV7-2
D: .
CDR3: CASSTTSTNTGELFF

J: TRBJ1-4
V: TRBV7-9
D: .
CDR3: CASSPRLVQVGNEKLFF

J: TRBJ2-1
V: TRBV4-1
D: .
CDR3: CASSHRGKYNEQFF

J: TRBJ2-1
V: TRBV20-1
D: TRBD1
CDR3: CSARSAGGLPYNEQFF

J: TRBJ1-3
V: TRBV18
D: .
CDR3: CASSPKVLHSGNTIYF

J: TRBJ1-1
V: TRBV6-1
D: TRBD1
CDR3: CASKTGQVNTEAFF

J: TRBJ2-2
V: TRBV7-2
D: TRBD2
CDR3: CASSLVSGGLTGELFF

J: TRBJ2-3
V: TRBV20-1
D: .
CDR3: CSARSSGITDTQYF

J: TRBJ2-5
V: TRBV4-1
D: .
CDR3: CASSQTGTRETQYF

J: TRBJ2-3
V: TRBV5-1
D: .
CDR3: CASSFVAFGDTQYF

J: TRBJ1-6
V: TRBV13
D: TRBD1
CDR3: CASSNRGQKYNSPLHF

J: TRBJ2-1
V: TRBV20-1
D: .
CDR3: CSRPGLQFDEQFF

J: TRBJ1-4
V: TRBV7-8
D: .
CDR3: CASSSPATGLNEKLFF

J: TRBJ2-7
V: TRBV20-1
D: TRBD1
CDR3: CSARQGRYEQYF

J: TRBJ2-7
V: TRBV28
D: .
CDR3: CASSQPGPRAYEQYF

J: TRBJ2-1
V: TRBV12-3/TRBV12-4
D: TRBD2
CDR3: CARTKASGNEQFF

J: TRBJ2-5
V: TRBV5-5
D: TRBD1
CDR3: CASSFGQAEETQYF

J: TRBJ1-3
V: TRBV24-1
D: TRBD1
CDR3: CATLFGDSRNGNTIYF

J: TRBJ1-2
V: TRBV5-8
D: TRBD1
CDR3: CASSLTLTGKGYTF

J: TRBJ2-1
V: TRBV9
D: TRBD1
CDR3: CASSIGQGEYNEQFF

J: TRBJ1-1
V: TRBV5-1
D: TRBD1
CDR3: CASRAGQGVDEAFF

J: TRBJ2-3
V: TRBV29-1
D: .
CDR3: CSVVMGPGDTQYF

J: TRBJ1-2
V: TRBV6-2/TRBV6-3
D: .
CDR3: CASSYSSQTGNYGYTF

J: TRBJ2-3
V: TRBV3-1
D: TRBD2
CDR3: CASSQDPSARTSGTDTQYF

J: TRBJ2-3
V: TRBV5-1
D: .
CDR3: CASSLGQPTGDTQYF

J: TRBJ2-1
V: TRBV27
D: .
CDR3: CASSLLPFYNEQFF

J: TRBJ2-7
V: TRBV20-1
D: .
CDR3: CSARGASPYEQYF

J: TRBJ2-5
V: TRBV7-9
D: .
CDR3: CASSLAPWGEETQYF

J: TRBJ2-6
V: TRBV5-1
D: .
CDR3: CASSLSGTAGSGANVLTF

J: TRBJ2-7
V: TRBV2
D: .
CDR3: CASSPGRGGTYEQYF

J: TRBJ2-1
V: TRBV28
D: .
CDR3: CASRHTWDYNEQFF

J: TRBJ2-3
V: TRBV12-3/TRBV12-4
D: .
CDR3: CASSYRDWGTDTQYF